Listed below are T cell receptor beta chains from one sample, sequenced in a study of CD8 T cells in ankylosing spondylitis. TCRdb re-called the 5' RACE reads with MiXCR, one entry per CDR3 protein. Here the sample spans under 300,000 distinct CDR3 sequences, 9.5% to 12% being singletons. Input material: blood, either unsorted or a sorted T cell fraction (not recorded which). These receptor sequences come from a male donor with ankylosing spondylitis or in good health (not recorded which). Both conserved end residues are part of each CDR3. Each record gives: V gene, J gene, CDR3 length, CDR3 protein.

v_call: TRBV20-1
j_call: TRBJ2-5
cdr3_length: 11
cdr3_aa: CSAQGPETQYF

v_call: TRBV28
j_call: TRBJ2-7
cdr3_length: 14
cdr3_aa: CASSPPGVPYEQYF

v_call: TRBV15
j_call: TRBJ2-7
cdr3_length: 15
cdr3_aa: CATSRSFDGGHEQYF

v_call: TRBV13
j_call: TRBJ1-2
cdr3_length: 16
cdr3_aa: CASTLRGKQGPYGYTF

v_call: TRBV24-1
j_call: TRBJ2-3
cdr3_length: 16
cdr3_aa: CATSDLTEMSLDTQYF

v_call: TRBV5-1
j_call: TRBJ2-2
cdr3_length: 14
cdr3_aa: CASSSGQYTGELFF

v_call: TRBV5-1
j_call: TRBJ2-7
cdr3_length: 16
cdr3_aa: CASSLGTSGRFFEQYF

v_call: TRBV6-5
j_call: TRBJ2-3
cdr3_length: 12
cdr3_aa: CASSAGRDTQYF

v_call: TRBV6-2/TRBV6-3
j_call: TRBJ2-1
cdr3_length: 14
cdr3_aa: CASSQTRGDGEQFF

v_call: TRBV10-3
j_call: TRBJ1-5
cdr3_length: 18
cdr3_aa: CAISETSGIPGGNQPQHF

v_call: TRBV5-1
j_call: TRBJ2-5
cdr3_length: 14
cdr3_aa: CASSVRQDQETQYF

v_call: TRBV11-2
j_call: TRBJ1-1
cdr3_length: 11
cdr3_aa: CASSNRVEAFF

v_call: TRBV6-5
j_call: TRBJ1-2
cdr3_length: 15
cdr3_aa: CASSYDRGPRYGYTF

v_call: TRBV28
j_call: TRBJ2-7
cdr3_length: 14
cdr3_aa: CASSSIQGIYEQYF

v_call: TRBV12-3/TRBV12-4
j_call: TRBJ1-2
cdr3_length: 14
cdr3_aa: CASSFNAFSYGYTF

v_call: TRBV10-3
j_call: TRBJ2-3
cdr3_length: 11
cdr3_aa: CAISSTDTQYF

v_call: TRBV5-1
j_call: TRBJ2-1
cdr3_length: 13
cdr3_aa: CASSLLAANEQFF

v_call: TRBV10-3
j_call: TRBJ2-5
cdr3_length: 13
cdr3_aa: CAISGTGDETQYF

v_call: TRBV5-6
j_call: TRBJ2-3
cdr3_length: 16
cdr3_aa: CASSTRLAGITDTQYF

v_call: TRBV7-6
j_call: TRBJ2-3
cdr3_length: 16
cdr3_aa: CASSLYERRSTDTQYF

v_call: TRBV7-9
j_call: TRBJ1-6
cdr3_length: 14
cdr3_aa: CASSLATDNSPLHF

v_call: TRBV4-2
j_call: TRBJ2-3
cdr3_length: 12
cdr3_aa: CASRGWEDTQYF

v_call: TRBV5-6
j_call: TRBJ2-3
cdr3_length: 14
cdr3_aa: CASSSRPSTDTQYF

v_call: TRBV15
j_call: TRBJ1-4
cdr3_length: 14
cdr3_aa: CATSPGQEFKKLFF

v_call: TRBV7-9
j_call: TRBJ2-5
cdr3_length: 13
cdr3_aa: CASSHTREETQYF

v_call: TRBV5-6
j_call: TRBJ2-1
cdr3_length: 13
cdr3_aa: CASSSRGYNEQFF

v_call: TRBV20-1
j_call: TRBJ2-5
cdr3_length: 12
cdr3_aa: CSAIRGQETQYF

v_call: TRBV18
j_call: TRBJ1-1
cdr3_length: 12
cdr3_aa: CASSTTDTEAFF

v_call: TRBV20-1
j_call: TRBJ2-3
cdr3_length: 16
cdr3_aa: CSAPGTSGSLTDTQYF

v_call: TRBV7-2
j_call: TRBJ2-5
cdr3_length: 12
cdr3_aa: CASSLGVQTQYF

v_call: TRBV18
j_call: TRBJ1-4
cdr3_length: 13
cdr3_aa: CASSSSGPEKLFF

v_call: TRBV12-3/TRBV12-4
j_call: TRBJ2-2
cdr3_length: 12
cdr3_aa: CASSPPSGELFF

v_call: TRBV20-1
j_call: TRBJ2-5
cdr3_length: 13
cdr3_aa: CSAVGLVTETQYF

v_call: TRBV20-1
j_call: TRBJ1-1
cdr3_length: 14
cdr3_aa: CSAASQGTNTEAFF

v_call: TRBV10-3
j_call: TRBJ1-1
cdr3_length: 14
cdr3_aa: CAISRTGENTEAFF

v_call: TRBV15
j_call: TRBJ1-1
cdr3_length: 15
cdr3_aa: CATSRDPRDPRGAFF

v_call: TRBV12-3/TRBV12-4
j_call: TRBJ2-7
cdr3_length: 16
cdr3_aa: CASSPGTSGNSYEQYF